This T cell receptor (beta chain) emerged from a study of control samples from healthy donors and cancer patients. Germline loops: CDR1 SGHDT, CDR2 YYEEEE. The junction had 10 bases not matched to a gene; V was cut back by 4 bases and J by 7 bases. The CDR3 is 15 residues long. Sequencing used immunoSEQ multiplex PCR; TCRdb keeps in-frame clones, though not all of them. In the table there are 120,000 to 150,000 clones, roughly 94% of which are singletons. Specimen: blood. The sequence came from a man in his forties in good health. The chain has TRBV5-6 and TRBJ1-4, with TRBD1 identical over 7 bases. The CDR3 coding sequence is TGTGCCAGCAGCATTACGTGGGACAGCGCTGAAAAACTGTTTTTT. It encodes CASSITWDSAEKLFF.